This TCR beta chain appears in the sequencing data of a study of T-cell memory formation after mild COVID-19. From the 5' RACE reads, TCRdb called clonotypes with MiXCR, one entry per CDR3 protein. The sample yields roughly 100,000 distinct CDR3 sequences, 13% seen once. This clonotype was picked up many times. Germline V gene data show CDR1 as SEHNR and CDR2 as FQNEAQ (reference sequence). Trimming removed 5 bases from V and 3 bases from J; junction bases left unmatched: 14. CDR3 size: 18 residues. The clonotype was recovered from an adult woman who had mild COVID-19 (a few samples of this study predate the infection). Cell type and time point are not known. The sample taken for sequencing was PBMCs or a T cell subset sorted from them (not recorded which). This chain links TRBV7-9 with TRBJ2-3; TRBD2 matches at 10 bases. CDR3 sequence (DNA): TGTGCCAGCAGCCCCGAATTCACTAGCGGGGCGACGACAGATACGCAGTATTTT. This gives the protein CASSPEFTSGATTDTQYF.